This TCR beta chain was sequenced for a study of T cells after posttransplantation cyclophosphamide. Losses at the gene ends were 2 bases for V and 5 bases for J; bases not matched to a gene: 4. Germline V lookup: CDR1 MDHEN, CDR2 SYDVKM. The CDR3 runs to 14 residues. About this clone itself: Its antigen is unidentified.

Clones were read by immunoSEQ multiplex PCR, and TCRdb kept only the in-frame ones, dropping some. The sample lists roughly 3,400 clones, approximately 78% occurring once. Study outcomes and limitations: Skin or GI-infiltrating T cells shared few TRB sequences with blood. Recipient CMV seropositivity and CMV reactivation strongly tracked TRB clonality. Later post-transplant blood repertoires were often dominated by donor CD8+ memory clones.

Peripheral blood was collected from the related graft donor on the marrow donation day. This sequence originates from a woman aged 60-75 years in good health, CMV-negative, and a related stem cell transplant donor. The J gene is TRBJ1-1, the V gene TRBV28; TRBD1 agrees at 8 bases. The sequencing input was memory CD8+ T cells sorted from blood. The CDR3 DNA reads as TGTGCCAGCAGTTTACAGGGGGCGTGGACTGAAGCTTTCTTT. It is translated as CASSLQGAWTEAFF.